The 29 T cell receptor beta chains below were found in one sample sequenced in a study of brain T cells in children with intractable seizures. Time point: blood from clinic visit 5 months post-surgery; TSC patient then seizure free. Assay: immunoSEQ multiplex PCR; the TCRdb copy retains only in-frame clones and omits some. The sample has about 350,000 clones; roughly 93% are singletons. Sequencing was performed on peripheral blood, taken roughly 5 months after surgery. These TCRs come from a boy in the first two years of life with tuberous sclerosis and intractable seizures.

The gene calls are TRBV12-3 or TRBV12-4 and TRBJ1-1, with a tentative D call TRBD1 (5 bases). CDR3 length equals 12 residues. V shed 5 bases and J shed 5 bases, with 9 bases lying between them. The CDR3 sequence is CASSPTATEAFF. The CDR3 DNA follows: TGTGCCAGCAGTCCGACAGCGACTGAAGCTTTCTTT.

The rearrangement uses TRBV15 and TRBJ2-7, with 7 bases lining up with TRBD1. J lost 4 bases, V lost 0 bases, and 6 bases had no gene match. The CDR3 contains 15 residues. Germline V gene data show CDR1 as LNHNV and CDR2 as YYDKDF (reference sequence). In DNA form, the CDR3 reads TGTGCCACCAGCAGAGATAATAGGGGGCCTTACGAGCAGTACTTC. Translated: CATSRDNRGPYEQYF.

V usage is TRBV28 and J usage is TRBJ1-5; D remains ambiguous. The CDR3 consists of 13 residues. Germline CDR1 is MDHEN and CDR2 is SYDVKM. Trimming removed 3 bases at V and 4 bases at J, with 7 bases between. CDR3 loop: CASSFSPNQPQHF. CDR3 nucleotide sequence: TGTGCCAGCAGTTTCTCCCCTAATCAGCCCCAGCATTTT.

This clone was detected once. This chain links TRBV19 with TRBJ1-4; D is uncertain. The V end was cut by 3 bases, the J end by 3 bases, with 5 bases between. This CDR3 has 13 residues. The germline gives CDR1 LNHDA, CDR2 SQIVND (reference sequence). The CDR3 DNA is TGTGCCAGTAGTATTTGGTCTAATGAAAAACTGTTTTTT. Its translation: CASSIWSNEKLFF.

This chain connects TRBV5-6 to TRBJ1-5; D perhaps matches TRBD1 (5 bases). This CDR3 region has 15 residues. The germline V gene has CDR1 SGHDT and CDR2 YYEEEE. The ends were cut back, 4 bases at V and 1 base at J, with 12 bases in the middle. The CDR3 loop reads CASSRGELSNQPQHF. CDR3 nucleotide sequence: TGTGCCAGCAGCCGGGGGGAATTGAGCAATCAGCCCCAGCATTTT.

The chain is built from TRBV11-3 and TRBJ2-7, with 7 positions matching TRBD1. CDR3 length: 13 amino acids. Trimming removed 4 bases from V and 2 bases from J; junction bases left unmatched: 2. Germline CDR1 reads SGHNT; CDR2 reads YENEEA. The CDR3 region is CASSWTGAYEQYF. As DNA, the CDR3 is TGTGCCAGCAGCTGGACAGGTGCCTACGAGCAGTACTTC.

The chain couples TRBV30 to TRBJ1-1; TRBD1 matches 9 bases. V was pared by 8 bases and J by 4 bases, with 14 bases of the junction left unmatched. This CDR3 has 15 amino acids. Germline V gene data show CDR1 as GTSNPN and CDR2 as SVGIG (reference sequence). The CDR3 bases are TGTGCCCAAGTAGACCGAGGGACAGGGAGCACTGAAGCTTTCTTT. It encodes CAQVDRGTGSTEAFF.

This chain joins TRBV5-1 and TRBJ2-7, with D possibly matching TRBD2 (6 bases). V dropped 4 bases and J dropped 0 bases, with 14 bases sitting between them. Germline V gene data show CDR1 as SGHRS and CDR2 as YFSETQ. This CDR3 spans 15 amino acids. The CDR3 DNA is TGCGCCAGCAGCCAGGGACTTAGGAGCTCCTACGAGCAGTACTTC. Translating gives CASSQGLRSSYEQYF.

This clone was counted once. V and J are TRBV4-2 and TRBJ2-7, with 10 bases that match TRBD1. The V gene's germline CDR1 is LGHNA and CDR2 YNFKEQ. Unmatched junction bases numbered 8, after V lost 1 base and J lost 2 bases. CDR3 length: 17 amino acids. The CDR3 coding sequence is TGTGCCAGCAGCCAAGTCCCGGGACAGGGGACCGCCTACGAGCAGTACTTC. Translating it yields CASSQVPGQGTAYEQYF.

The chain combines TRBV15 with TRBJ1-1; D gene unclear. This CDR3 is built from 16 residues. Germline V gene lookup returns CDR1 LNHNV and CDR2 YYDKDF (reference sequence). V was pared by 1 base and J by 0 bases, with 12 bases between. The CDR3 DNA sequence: TGTGCCACCAGCAGAGGGGTGGGCAGTTTGAACACTGAAGCTTTCTTT. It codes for CATSRGVGSLNTEAFF.

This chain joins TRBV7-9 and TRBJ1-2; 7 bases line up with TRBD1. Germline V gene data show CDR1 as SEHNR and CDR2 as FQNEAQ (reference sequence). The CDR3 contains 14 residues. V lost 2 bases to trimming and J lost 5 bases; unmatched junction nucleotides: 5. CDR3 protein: CASSLRSGGYGYTF. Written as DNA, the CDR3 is TGTGCCAGCAGCTTACGGTCAGGGGGATATGGCTACACCTTC.

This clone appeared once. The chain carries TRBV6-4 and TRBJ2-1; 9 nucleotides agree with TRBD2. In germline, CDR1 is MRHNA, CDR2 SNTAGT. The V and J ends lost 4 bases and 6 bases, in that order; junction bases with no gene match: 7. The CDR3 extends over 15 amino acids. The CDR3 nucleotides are TGTGCCAGCAGTGCCATAGCGGGGGAAACCAATGAGCAGTTCTTC. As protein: CASSAIAGETNEQFF.

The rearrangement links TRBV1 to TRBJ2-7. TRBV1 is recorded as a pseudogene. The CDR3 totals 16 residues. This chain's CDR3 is CTSSQVRPLEIREQYF. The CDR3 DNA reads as TGCACCAGCAGCCAAGTGCGACCCCTGGAAATAAGGGAGCAGTACTTC.

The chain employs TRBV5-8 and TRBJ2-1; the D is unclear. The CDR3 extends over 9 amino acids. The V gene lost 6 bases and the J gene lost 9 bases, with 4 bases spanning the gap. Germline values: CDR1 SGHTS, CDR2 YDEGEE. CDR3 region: CASTSEQFF. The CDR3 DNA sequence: TGTGCCAGCACGAGTGAGCAGTTCTTC. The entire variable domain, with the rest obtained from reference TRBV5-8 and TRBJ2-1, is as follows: EAGVTQSPTHLIKTRGQQATLRCSPISGHTSVYWYQQALGLGLQFLLWYDEGEERNRGNFPPRFSGRQFPNYSSELNVNALELEDSALYLCASTSEQFFGPGTRLTVL.

The DNA of the CDR3 is TGTGCCAGCAGTTTCGTCGACAGGCTGGCCTACGAGCAGTACTTC. Amino acids: CASSFVDRLAYEQYF. The chain carries TRBV27 and TRBJ2-7; D might be TRBD1 (6 bases). Looked up from germline, CDR1 is MNHEY and CDR2 is SMNVEV (reference sequence). This CDR3 spans 15 amino acids. Trimming cost V 3 bases and J 2 bases, with 14 bases left between them.

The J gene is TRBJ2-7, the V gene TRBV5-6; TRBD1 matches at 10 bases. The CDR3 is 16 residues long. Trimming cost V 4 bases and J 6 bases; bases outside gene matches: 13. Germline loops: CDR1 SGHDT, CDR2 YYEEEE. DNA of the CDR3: TGTGCCAGCAGCCGCGGTTGGAGGACAGGGGGTTCCGAGCAGTACTTC. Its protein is CASSRGWRTGGSEQYF.

CDR3 loop: CASSVSGGNTDTQYF. In DNA, the CDR3 is TGTGCCAGCAGCGTGAGCGGGGGGAACACAGATACGCAGTATTTT. The chain recombines TRBV9 with TRBJ2-3; 9 positions agree with TRBD2. Germline CDR1 reads SGDLS; CDR2 reads YYNGEE. J was trimmed by 2 bases and V by 2 bases; bases with no gene match: 3. The CDR3 loop spans 15 amino acids.

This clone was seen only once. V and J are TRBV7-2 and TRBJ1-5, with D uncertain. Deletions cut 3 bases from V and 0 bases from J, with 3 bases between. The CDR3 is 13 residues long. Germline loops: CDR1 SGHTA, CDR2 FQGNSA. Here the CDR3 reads CASSFYSNQPQHF. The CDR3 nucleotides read TGTGCCAGCAGCTTTTATAGCAATCAGCCCCAGCATTTT.

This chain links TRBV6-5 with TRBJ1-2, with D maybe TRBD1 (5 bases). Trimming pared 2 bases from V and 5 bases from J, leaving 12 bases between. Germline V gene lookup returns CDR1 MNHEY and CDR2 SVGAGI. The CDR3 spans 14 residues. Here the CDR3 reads CASSYAGTRYGYTF. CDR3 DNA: TGTGCCAGCAGTTACGCTGGGACGAGATATGGCTACACCTTC.

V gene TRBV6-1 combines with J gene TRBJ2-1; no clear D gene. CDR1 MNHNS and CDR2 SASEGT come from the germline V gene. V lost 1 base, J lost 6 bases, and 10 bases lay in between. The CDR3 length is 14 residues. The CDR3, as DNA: TGTGCCAGCAGTGAAGGGCCAGCCTCCAATGAGCAGTTCTTC. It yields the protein CASSEGPASNEQFF.

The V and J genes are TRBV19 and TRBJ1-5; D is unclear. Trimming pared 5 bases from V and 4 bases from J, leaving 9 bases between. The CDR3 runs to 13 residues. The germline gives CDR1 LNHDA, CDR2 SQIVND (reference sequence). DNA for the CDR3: TGTGCCAGTAGTCAGGACGGGAATCAGCCCCAGCATTTT. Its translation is CASSQDGNQPQHF.

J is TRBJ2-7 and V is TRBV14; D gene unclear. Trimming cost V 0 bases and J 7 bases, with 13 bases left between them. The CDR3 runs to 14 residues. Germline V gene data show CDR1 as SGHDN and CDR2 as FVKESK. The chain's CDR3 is CASSQDYGSLEQYF. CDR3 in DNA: TGTGCCAGCAGCCAAGATTACGGCTCCTTGGAGCAGTACTTC.

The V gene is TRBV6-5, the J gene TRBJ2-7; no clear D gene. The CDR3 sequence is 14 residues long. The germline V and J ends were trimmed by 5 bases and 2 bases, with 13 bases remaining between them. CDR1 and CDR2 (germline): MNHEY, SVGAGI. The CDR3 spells CASSPYSLPYEQYF. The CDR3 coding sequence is TGTGCCAGCAGTCCGTACAGTCTACCCTACGAGCAGTACTTC.

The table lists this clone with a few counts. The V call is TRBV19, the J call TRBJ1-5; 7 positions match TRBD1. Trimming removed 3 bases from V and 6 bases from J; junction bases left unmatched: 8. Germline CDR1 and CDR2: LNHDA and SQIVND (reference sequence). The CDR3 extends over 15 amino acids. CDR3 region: CASSMMEGGSQPQHF. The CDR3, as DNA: TGTGCCAGTAGTATGATGGAAGGGGGCTCTCAGCCCCAGCATTTT.

As DNA, the CDR3 is TGTGCCAGCAGCGGACTAGCGGGAGCCAAAAACATTCAGTACTTC. It encodes CASSGLAGAKNIQYF. The chain recombines TRBV11-2 with TRBJ2-4; 11 bases agree with TRBD2. This CDR3 contains 15 residues. The germline V gene encodes CDR1 SGHAT and CDR2 FQNNGV. V trimming: 5 bases; J trimming: 0 bases; junction bases outside the gene matches: 0.

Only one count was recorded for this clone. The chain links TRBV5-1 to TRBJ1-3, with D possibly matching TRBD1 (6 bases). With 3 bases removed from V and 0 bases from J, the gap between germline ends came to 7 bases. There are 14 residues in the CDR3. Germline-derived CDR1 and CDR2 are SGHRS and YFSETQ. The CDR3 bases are TGCGCCAGCAGCTGGGGGGCCTCTGGAAACACCATATATTTT. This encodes CASSWGASGNTIYF.

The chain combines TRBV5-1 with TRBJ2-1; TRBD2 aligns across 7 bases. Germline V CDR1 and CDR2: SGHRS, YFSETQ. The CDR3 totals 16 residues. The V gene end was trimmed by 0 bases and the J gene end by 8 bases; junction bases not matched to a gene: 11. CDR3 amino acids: CASSLATSLTRDEQFF. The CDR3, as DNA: TGCGCCAGCAGCTTGGCGACTAGCCTCACCCGGGATGAGCAGTTCTTC. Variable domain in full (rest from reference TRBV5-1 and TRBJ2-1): KAGVTQTPRYLIKTRGQQVTLSCSPISGHRSVSWYQQTPGQGLQFLFEYFSETQRNKGNFPGRFSGRQFSNSRSEMNVSTLELGDSALYLCASSLATSLTRDEQFFGPGTRLTVL.

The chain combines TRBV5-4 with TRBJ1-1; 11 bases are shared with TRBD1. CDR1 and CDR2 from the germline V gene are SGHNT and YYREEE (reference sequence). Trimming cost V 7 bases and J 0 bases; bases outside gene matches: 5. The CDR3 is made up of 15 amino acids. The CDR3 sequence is CASGDRGGVNTEAFF. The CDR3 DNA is TGTGCCAGCGGGGACAGGGGGGGCGTGAACACTGAAGCTTTCTTT.

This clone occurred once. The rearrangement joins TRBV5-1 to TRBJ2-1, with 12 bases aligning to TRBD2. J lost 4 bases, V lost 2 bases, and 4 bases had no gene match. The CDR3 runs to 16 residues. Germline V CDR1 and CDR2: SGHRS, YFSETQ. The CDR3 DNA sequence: TGCGCCAGCAGCTTCCGACTAGCGGGAGCATACAATGAGCAGTTCTTC. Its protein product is CASSFRLAGAYNEQFF. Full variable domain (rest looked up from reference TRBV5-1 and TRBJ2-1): KAGVTQTPRYLIKTRGQQVTLSCSPISGHRSVSWYQQTPGQGLQFLFEYFSETQRNKGNFPGRFSGRQFSNSRSEMNVSTLELGDSALYLCASSFRLAGAYNEQFFGPGTRLTVL.